This T cell receptor beta chain emerged from a study of blood T cells in healthy people across ages. Overall study results and limits: Both higher diversity and more naive CD4+ cells marked long-lived donors when set against aged donors. Naive T cell percentage showed a strong correlation with TCR beta diversity.

A second about 7 to 12 cycle PCR used barcoded and J-beta primers. Per-sample output comprised a minimum of 2.5 million paired-end reads containing CDR3. TCRdb re-derived calls from the 5' RACE reads in MiXCR, one entry per CDR3 protein. This repertoire shows 700,000 to 900,000 distinct CDR3 sequences, about 48% found once; its top ten account for roughly 37%. Points on this clonotype: Its antigen remains unidentified.

Per the germline V gene, CDR1 is SGHTA and CDR2 is FQGNSA. This CDR3 region has 15 residues. V dropped 4 bases and J dropped 1 base, with 8 bases sitting between them. The source of this sequence is a man of 80 years or more in good health. Input material: blood. The chain has TRBV7-2 and TRBJ2-6; no clear D gene. The CDR3 region is CASSSRHSGANVLTF. CDR3 coding DNA: TGTGCCAGCAGCTCACGACATTCTGGGGCCAACGTCCTGACTTTC.